Listed below are T cell receptor beta chains from one sample, sequenced in a study of monozygotic twins with inflammatory bowel disease. One entry per CDR3 protein, without DNA, is what TCRdb gives after re-calling the 5' RACE reads. This repertoire includes 350,000 to 550,000 distinct CDR3 sequences. The sample was blood. The source is a human donor with ulcerative colitis or Crohn's disease, or a healthy co-twin of an affected twin (not recorded which). Each CDR3 is given with its conserved first and last residue.

j_call v_call cdr3_aa
TRBJ1-2 TRBV11-2 CASSLLRGFPGGDGYTF
TRBJ2-3 TRBV9 CASSVAGIARTDTQYF
TRBJ1-6 TRBV7-9 CASSPSNTRVSYLHF
TRBJ1-2 TRBV4-2 CASSKEQGHGYTF
TRBJ1-6 TRBV7-2 CASSYFGGVGHSPLHF
TRBJ2-5 TRBV20-1 CSASQAGLIETQYF
TRBJ2-7 TRBV7-3 CASSLSGPWNEQYF
TRBJ2-3 TRBV5-1 CASSLGYTQYF
TRBJ2-1 TRBV11-2 CASSLPPSYNEQFF
TRBJ2-1 TRBV11-2 CASSLPSGAEQFF
TRBJ1-5 TRBV7-9 CASSPTTGPGNQPQHF
TRBJ2-1 TRBV3-1 CASSHFSGGASHEQFF
TRBJ1-4 TRBV5-1 CASSKQANEKLFF
TRBJ1-3 TRBV12-3/TRBV12-4 CASSSHGPPGNTIYF
TRBJ2-7 TRBV19 CASSIGGKYEQYF
TRBJ1-2 TRBV27 CASSFRTGSRGYTF
TRBJ1-1 TRBV18 CASSPTGQGEAFF
TRBJ1-2 TRBV5-1 CATTSGSGYTF
TRBJ2-7 TRBV10-3 CAISPGREGSYEQYF
TRBJ2-5 TRBV5-1 CASSLSLSTSGEKTQYF
TRBJ1-5 TRBV20-1 CSARAKHLSWDQPQHF
TRBJ2-7 TRBV5-1 CASSLAMSYEQYF
TRBJ2-6 TRBV30 CAWSEARGANVLTF
TRBJ1-2 TRBV18 CASSPPPGNYGYTF
TRBJ2-2 TRBV27 CASSRLTLAGGTGELFF
TRBJ2-2 TRBV5-6 CASSLREGGELFF
TRBJ2-3 TRBV10-3 CAISEGQTDTQYF
TRBJ2-1 TRBV4-3 CASSQDNAGPSYNEQFF
TRBJ1-2 TRBV3-1 CASSQEAGYTF
TRBJ2-5 TRBV20-1 CSARKEGGSRETQYF
TRBJ2-1 TRBV29-1 CSVTTGWSINEQFF
TRBJ1-2 TRBV7-9 CASSPPFPVGYGYTF
TRBJ2-1 TRBV12-3/TRBV12-4 CASSLARGSNPPEQFF
TRBJ1-1 TRBV3-1 CASSQGTMNTEAFF
TRBJ2-1 TRBV21-1 CASERKGLNNEQFF
TRBJ2-3 TRBV11-2 CASSLDGAAQTDTQYF
TRBJ1-4 TRBV4-1 CASSQVGQGREKLFF
TRBJ2-1 TRBV7-2 CASSLASVGYNEQFF
TRBJ2-5 TRBV19 CASSIHAGTQYF
TRBJ2-1 TRBV10-3 CAITPGTSGGGGQFF
TRBJ1-3 TRBV7-9 CATGIGATQLLGTIYF
TRBJ1-2 TRBV5-4 CASSLGPEYGYTF
TRBJ2-7 TRBV4-3 CASSQDGSSYEQYF
TRBJ1-1 TRBV19 CASSIARAAATEAFF
TRBJ1-1 TRBV7-3 CASSLTGGAMNTEAFF
TRBJ1-1 TRBV19 CASRTGAEAFF
TRBJ2-3 TRBV7-3 CASSSGTSGSWGTDTQYF
TRBJ1-1 TRBV19 CASSPRQRTEAFF
TRBJ1-2 TRBV3-1 CASSQEDRAYGYTF
TRBJ1-6 TRBV12-3/TRBV12-4 CASSPTPLGSPLHF